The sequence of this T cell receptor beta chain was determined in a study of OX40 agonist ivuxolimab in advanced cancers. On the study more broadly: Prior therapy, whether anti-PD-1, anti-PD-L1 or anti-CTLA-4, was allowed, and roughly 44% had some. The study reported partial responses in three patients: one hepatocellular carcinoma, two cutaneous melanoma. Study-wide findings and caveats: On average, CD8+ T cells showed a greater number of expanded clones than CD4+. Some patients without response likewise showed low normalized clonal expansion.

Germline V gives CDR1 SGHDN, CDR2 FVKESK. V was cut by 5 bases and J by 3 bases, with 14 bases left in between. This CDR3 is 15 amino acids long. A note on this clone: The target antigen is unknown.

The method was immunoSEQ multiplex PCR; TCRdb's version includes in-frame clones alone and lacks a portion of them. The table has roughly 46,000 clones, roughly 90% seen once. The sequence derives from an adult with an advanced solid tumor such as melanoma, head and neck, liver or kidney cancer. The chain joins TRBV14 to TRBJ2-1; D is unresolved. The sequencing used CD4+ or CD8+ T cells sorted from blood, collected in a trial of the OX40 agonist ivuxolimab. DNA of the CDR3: TGTGCCAGCAGCGAAGGGTTTGGGGTCTACAATGAGCAGTTCTTC. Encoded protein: CASSEGFGVYNEQFF.